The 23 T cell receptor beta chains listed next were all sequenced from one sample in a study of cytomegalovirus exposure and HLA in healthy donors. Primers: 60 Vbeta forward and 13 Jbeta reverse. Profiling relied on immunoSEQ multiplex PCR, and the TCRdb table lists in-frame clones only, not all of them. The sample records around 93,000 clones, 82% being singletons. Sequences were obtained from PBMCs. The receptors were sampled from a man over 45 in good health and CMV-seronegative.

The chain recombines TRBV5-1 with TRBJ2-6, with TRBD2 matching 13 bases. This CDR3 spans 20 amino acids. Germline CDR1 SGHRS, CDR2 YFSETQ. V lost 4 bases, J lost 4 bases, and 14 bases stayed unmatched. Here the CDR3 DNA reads TGCGCCAGCAGCACAATAGCCGGGACTAGCGGGATATCGGGGGCCAACGTCCTGACTTTC. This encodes CASSTIAGTSGISGANVLTF.

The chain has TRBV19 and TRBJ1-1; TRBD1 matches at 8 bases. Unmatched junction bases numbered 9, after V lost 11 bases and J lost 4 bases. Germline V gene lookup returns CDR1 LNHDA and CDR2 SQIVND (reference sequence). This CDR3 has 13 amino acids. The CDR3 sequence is CALQGASTTEAFF. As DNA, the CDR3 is TGTGCCCTCCAGGGGGCCTCAACCACTGAAGCTTTCTTT.

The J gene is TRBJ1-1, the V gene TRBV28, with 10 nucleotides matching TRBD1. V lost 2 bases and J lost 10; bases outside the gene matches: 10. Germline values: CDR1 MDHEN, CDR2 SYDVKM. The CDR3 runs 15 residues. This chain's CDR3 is CASSLPTGGISRAFF. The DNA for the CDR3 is TGTGCCAGCAGTTTACCGACAGGGGGCATAAGTCGAGCTTTCTTT.

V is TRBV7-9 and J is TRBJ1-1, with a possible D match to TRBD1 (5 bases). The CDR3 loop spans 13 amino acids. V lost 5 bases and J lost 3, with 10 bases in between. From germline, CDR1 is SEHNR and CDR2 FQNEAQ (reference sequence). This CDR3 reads CASSDWGDTEAFF. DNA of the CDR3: TGTGCCAGCAGCGACTGGGGGGACACTGAAGCTTTCTTT.

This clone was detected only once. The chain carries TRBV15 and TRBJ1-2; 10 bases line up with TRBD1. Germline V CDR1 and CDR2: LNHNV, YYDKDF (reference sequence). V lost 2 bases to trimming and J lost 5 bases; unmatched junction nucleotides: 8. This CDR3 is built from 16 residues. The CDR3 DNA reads TGTGCCACCAGCAGACCCCCGGGACAGGGGACGTATGGCTACACCTTC. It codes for CATSRPPGQGTYGYTF.

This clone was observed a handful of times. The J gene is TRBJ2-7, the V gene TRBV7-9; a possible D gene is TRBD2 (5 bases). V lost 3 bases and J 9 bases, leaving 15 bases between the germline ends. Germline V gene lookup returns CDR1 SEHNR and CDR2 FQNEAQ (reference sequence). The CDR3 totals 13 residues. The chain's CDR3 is CASSFTQSSGQYF. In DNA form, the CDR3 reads TGTGCCAGCAGCTTTACCCAGTCCAGCGGGCAGTACTTC.

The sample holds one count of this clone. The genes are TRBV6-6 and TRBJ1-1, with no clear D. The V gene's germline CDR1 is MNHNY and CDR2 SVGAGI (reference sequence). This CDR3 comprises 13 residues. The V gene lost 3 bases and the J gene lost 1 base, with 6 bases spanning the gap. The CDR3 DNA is TGTGCCAGCAGTTATCAGGAGAACACTGAAGCTTTCTTT. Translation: CASSYQENTEAFF.

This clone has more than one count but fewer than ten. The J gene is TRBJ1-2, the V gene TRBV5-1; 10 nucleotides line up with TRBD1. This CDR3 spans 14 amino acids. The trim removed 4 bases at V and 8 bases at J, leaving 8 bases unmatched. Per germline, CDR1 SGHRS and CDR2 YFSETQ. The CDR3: CASSPRQGAAGYTF. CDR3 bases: TGCGCCAGCAGCCCCCGACAGGGGGCAGCGGGCTACACCTTC.

CDR3 sequence reads: CASSLGAGAAEETQYF. The CDR3 bases are TGTGCCAGCAGCTTGGGGGCGGGAGCTGCGGAAGAGACCCAGTACTTC. This rearrangement joins TRBV7-9 to TRBJ2-5; a weak D match, TRBD2 (7 bases). From germline, CDR1 is SEHNR and CDR2 FQNEAQ (reference sequence). This CDR3 region has 16 residues. Trimming cost V 3 bases and J 3 bases, with 17 bases left between them.

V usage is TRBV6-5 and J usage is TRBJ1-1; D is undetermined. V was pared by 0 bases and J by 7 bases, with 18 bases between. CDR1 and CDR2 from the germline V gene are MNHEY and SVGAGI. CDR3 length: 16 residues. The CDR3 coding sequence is TGTGCCAGCAGTTACTCGATAGGTTGGGCGGGAAATGAAGCTTTCTTT. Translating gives CASSYSIGWAGNEAFF.

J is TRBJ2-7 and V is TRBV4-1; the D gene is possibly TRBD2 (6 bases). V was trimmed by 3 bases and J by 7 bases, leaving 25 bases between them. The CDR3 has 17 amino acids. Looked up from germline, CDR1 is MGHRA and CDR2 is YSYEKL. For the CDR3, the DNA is TGCGCCAGCAGCCAGATGGCCGGAGGGGTCATCATGGGAGAGCAGTACTTC. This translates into CASSQMAGGVIMGEQYF.

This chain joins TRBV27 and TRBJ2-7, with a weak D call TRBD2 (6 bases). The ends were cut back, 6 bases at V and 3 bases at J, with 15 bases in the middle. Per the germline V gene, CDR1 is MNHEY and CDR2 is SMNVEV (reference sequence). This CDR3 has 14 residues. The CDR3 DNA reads TGTGCCAGCAGCCCAGGTGGAGGGCTCTACGAGCAGTACTTC. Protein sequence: CASSPGGGLYEQYF.

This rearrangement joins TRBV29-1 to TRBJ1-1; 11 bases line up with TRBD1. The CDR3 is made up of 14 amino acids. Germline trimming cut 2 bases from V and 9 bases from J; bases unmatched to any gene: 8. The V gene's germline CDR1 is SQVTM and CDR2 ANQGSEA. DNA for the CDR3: TGCAGCGTTGAAACCGGGACAGGGGGGGGTCAAGCTTTCTTT. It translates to CSVETGTGGGQAFF. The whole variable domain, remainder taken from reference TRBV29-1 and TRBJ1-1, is SAVISQKPSRDICQRGTSLTIQCQVDSQVTMMFWYRQQPGQSLTLIATANQGSEATYESGFVIDKFPISRPNLTFSTLTVSNMSPEDSSIYLCSVETGTGGGQAFFGQGTRLTVV.

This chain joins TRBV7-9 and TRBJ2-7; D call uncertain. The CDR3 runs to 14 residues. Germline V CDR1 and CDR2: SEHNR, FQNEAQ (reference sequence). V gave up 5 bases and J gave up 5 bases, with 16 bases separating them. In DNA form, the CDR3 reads TGTGCCAGCAGCCTGAGTCCACGTCCCAACGAGCAGTACTTC. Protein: CASSLSPRPNEQYF.

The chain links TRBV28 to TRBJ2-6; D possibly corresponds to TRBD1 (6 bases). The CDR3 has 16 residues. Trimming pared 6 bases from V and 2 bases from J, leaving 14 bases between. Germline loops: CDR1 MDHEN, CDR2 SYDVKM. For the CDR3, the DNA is TGTGCCAGCAGCTCCCCCGGGACAACTGGGGCCAACGTCCTGACTTTC. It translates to CASSSPGTTGANVLTF.

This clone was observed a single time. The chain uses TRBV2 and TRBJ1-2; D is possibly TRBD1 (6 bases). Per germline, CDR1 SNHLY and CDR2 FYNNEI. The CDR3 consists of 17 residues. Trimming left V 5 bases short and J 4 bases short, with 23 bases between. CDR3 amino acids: CASSSRQGMGAIYGYTF. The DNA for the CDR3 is TGTGCCAGCAGTTCCCGCCAGGGGATGGGGGCCATCTATGGCTACACCTTC.

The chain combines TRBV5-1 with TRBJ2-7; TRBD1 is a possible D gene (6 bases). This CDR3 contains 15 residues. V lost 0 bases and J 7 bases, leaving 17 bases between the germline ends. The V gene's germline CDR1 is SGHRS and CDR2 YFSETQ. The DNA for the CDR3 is TGCGCCAGCAGCTTGGACCCGGACAGTCCACGAGAGCAGTACTTC. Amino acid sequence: CASSLDPDSPREQYF.

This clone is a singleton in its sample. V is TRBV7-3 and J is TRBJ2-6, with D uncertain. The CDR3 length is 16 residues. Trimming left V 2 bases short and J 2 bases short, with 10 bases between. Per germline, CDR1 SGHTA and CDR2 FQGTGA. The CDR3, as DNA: TGTGCCAGCAGCTTACTGAATAGCCCTGGGGCCAACGTCCTGACTTTC. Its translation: CASSLLNSPGANVLTF.

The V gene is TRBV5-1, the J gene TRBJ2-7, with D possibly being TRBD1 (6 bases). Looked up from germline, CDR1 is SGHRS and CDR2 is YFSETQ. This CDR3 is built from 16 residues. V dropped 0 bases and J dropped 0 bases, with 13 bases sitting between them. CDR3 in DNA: TGCGCCAGCAGCTTGGAACCGGCAGGGGCCTCCTACGAGCAGTACTTC. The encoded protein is CASSLEPAGASYEQYF.

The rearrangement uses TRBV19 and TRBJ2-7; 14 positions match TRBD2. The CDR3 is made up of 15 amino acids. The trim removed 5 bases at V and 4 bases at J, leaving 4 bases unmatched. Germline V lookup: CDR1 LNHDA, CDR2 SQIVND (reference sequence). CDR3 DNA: TGTGCCAGTAGTGTGGGACTAGCGGGAGCGTACGAGCAGTACTTC. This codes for CASSVGLAGAYEQYF.

The CDR3 DNA reads as TGTGCCACCAGCAGACAGGGGACTAGCGGGGGGGAAGGCAATGAGCAGTTCTTC. As protein: CATSRQGTSGGEGNEQFF. J is TRBJ2-1 and V is TRBV15; 16 nucleotides match TRBD2. In germline, CDR1 is LNHNV, CDR2 YYDKDF (reference sequence). Trimming removed 2 bases from V and 6 bases from J; junction bases left unmatched: 7. The CDR3 totals 18 residues.

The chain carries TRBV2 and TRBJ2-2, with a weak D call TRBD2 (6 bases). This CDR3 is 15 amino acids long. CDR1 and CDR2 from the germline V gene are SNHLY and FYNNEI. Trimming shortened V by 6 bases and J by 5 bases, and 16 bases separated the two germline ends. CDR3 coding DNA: TGTGCCAGCAGAACCCTACTAGGGAGGACCGGGGAGCTGTTTTTT. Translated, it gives CASRTLLGRTGELFF.

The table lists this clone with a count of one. The DNA of the CDR3 is TGTGCCAGCCTTCGACTAGCGGGAGACACCGGGGAGCTGTTTTTT. Translating gives CASLRLAGDTGELFF. V usage is TRBV6-6 and J usage is TRBJ2-2; TRBD2 aligns across 12 bases. This CDR3 has 15 amino acids. Trimming at V came to 8 bases and at J to 3 bases, leaving 4 bases not matched to a gene. Per germline, CDR1 MNHNY and CDR2 SVGAGI (reference sequence).